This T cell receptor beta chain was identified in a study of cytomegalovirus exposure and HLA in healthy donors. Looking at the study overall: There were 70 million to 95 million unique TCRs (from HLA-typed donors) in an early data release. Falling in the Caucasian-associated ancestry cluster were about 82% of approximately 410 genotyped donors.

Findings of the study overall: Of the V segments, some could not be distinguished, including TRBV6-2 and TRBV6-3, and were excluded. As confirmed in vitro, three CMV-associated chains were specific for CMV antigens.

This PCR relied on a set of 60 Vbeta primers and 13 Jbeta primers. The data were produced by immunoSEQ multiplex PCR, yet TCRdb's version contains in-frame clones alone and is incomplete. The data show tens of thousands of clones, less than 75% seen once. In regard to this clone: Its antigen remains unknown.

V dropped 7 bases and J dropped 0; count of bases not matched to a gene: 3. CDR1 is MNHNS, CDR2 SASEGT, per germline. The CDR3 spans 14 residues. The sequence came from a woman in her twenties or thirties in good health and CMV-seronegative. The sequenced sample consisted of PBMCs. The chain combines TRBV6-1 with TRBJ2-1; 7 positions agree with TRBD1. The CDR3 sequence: CASKQGPSYNEQFF. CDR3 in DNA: TGTGCCAGCAAACAGGGGCCCTCCTACAATGAGCAGTTCTTC.